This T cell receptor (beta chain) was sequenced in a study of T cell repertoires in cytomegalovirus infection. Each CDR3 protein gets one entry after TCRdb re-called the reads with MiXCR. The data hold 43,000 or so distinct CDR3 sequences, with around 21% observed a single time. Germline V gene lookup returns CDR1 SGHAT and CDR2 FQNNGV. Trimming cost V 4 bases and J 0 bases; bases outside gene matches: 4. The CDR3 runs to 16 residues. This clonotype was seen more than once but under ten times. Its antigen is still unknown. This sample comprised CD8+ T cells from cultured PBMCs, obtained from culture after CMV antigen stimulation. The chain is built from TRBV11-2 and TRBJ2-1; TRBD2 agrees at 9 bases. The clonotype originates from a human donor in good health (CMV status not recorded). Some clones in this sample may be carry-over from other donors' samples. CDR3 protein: CASSYPGLASYNEQFF. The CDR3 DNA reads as TGTGCCAGCAGCTATCCGGGACTAGCCTCCTACAATGAGCAGTTCTTC.